The 18 T cell receptor beta chains below were found in one sample sequenced in a study of PD-1 blockade in classical Hodgkin lymphoma. TCRdb keeps only in-frame clones here, not all; method: immunoSEQ multiplex PCR. Among 20,000 to 25,000 clones listed, around 80% were seen once. Every patient was affected by relapse after autologous stem cell transplantation, while exposure to brentuximab vedotin was not uniform. Sequencing used peripheral blood mononuclear cells (PBMCs), obtained before the second cycle of nivolumab. The receptors derive from a human donor with classical Hodgkin lymphoma.

The chain carries TRBV7-9 and TRBJ2-1; weak D call: TRBD2 (6 bases). This CDR3 is built from 16 residues. The germline V gene encodes CDR1 SEHNR and CDR2 FQNEAQ (reference sequence). Trimming shortened V by 5 bases and J by 5 bases, and 19 bases separated the two germline ends. DNA for the CDR3: TGTGCCAGCAGCGCCTTGATGGGACTCGGAAACAATGAGCAGTTCTTC. Protein product: CASSALMGLGNNEQFF.

The genes are TRBV11-3 and TRBJ2-1; maybe TRBD2 (6 bases). The CDR3 spans 15 residues. From germline, CDR1 is SGHNT and CDR2 YENEEA. Trimming pared 5 bases from V and 6 bases from J, leaving 17 bases between. CDR3: CASSPRTGDSNEQFF. Here the CDR3 DNA reads TGTGCCAGCAGCCCCCGGACGGGAGATTCCAATGAGCAGTTCTTC.

The CDR3 DNA reads as TGCGCCAGCAGCTTGAGACCAGGGGATAATTCACCCCTCCACTTT. Translated: CASSLRPGDNSPLHF. The chain carries TRBV5-1 and TRBJ1-6; perhaps TRBD1 as D (6 bases). This CDR3 contains 15 residues. Germline-derived CDR1 and CDR2 are SGHRS and YFSETQ. Trimming took 1 base from V and 5 from J, leaving 10 bases between them.

The table lists this clone with a count of one. V gene TRBV7-9 combines with J gene TRBJ2-1; 7 nucleotides line up with TRBD1. Looked up from germline, CDR1 is SEHNR and CDR2 is FQNEAQ (reference sequence). Unmatched junction bases numbered 10, after V lost 4 bases and J lost 4 bases. CDR3 length equals 16 residues. DNA for the CDR3: TGTGCCAGCAGCTCGGCCCAAGGACAGGCTTACAATGAGCAGTTCTTC. Residues: CASSSAQGQAYNEQFF.

This chain connects TRBV27 to TRBJ2-3, with 12 positions matching TRBD2. Germline values: CDR1 MNHEY, CDR2 SMNVEV (reference sequence). The CDR3 is 19 amino acids. V was pared by 3 bases and J by 0 bases, with 10 bases of the junction left unmatched. The CDR3 region has the DNA TGTGCCAGCAGTTTCCTGACTAGCGGGAGATCTGGGAGCACAGATACGCAGTATTTT. Protein product: CASSFLTSGRSGSTDTQYF.

This clone was found once. The gene calls are TRBV10-3 and TRBJ2-2; 8 bases map to TRBD2. V was clipped by 10 bases and J by 5 bases; unmatched bases: 0. CDR1 and CDR2 from the germline V gene are ENHRY and SYGVKD. This CDR3 is built from 11 residues. CDR3 region: CATSGTGELFF. In DNA, the CDR3 is TGTGCCACTAGCGGGACCGGGGAGCTGTTTTTT.

This chain links TRBV14 with TRBJ2-7, with 9 positions matching TRBD1. The CDR3 has 15 residues. The V segment lost 0 bases and the J segment 7 bases; nucleotides outside the gene matches: 7. Germline CDR1 and CDR2: SGHDN and FVKESK. Here the CDR3 DNA reads TGTGCCAGCAGCCAAGATCTGGACAGGGGACGGGAGCAGTACTTC. It is translated as CASSQDLDRGREQYF.

CDR3 amino acids: CASQSGGTHGYTF. CDR3 nucleotides: TGTGCCAGTCAAAGCGGGGGAACTCATGGCTACACCTTC. The chain couples TRBV19 to TRBJ1-2, with TRBD1 as a possible D gene (5 bases). With 8 bases removed from V and 6 bases from J, the gap between germline ends came to 16 bases. This CDR3 region has 13 residues. Per germline, CDR1 LNHDA and CDR2 SQIVND (reference sequence).

This clone was seen only once. V gene TRBV5-1 combines with J gene TRBJ2-5; the D gene is possibly TRBD2 (5 bases). The germline V and J ends were trimmed by 0 bases and 1 base, with 7 bases remaining between them. The CDR3 is 14 amino acids. Germline-derived CDR1 and CDR2 are SGHRS and YFSETQ. The chain's CDR3 is CASSLGAGQETQYF. CDR3 in DNA: TGCGCCAGCAGCTTGGGGGCGGGCCAAGAGACCCAGTACTTC.

This chain connects TRBV29-1 to TRBJ2-7; D ambiguous. Germline-derived CDR1 and CDR2 are SQVTM and ANQGSEA. CDR3 length: 10 amino acids. Trimming stripped 5 bases from V and 6 bases from J, with 8 bases between. CDR3 region: CSVRNSEQYF. CDR3 nucleotides: TGCAGCGTTCGGAATTCCGAGCAGTACTTC.

The J gene is TRBJ2-1, the V gene TRBV6-5, with D possibly TRBD1 on 6 matching bases. Germline assignment: CDR1 MNHEY and CDR2 SVGAGI. The CDR3 runs 14 residues. V dropped 9 bases and J dropped 13 bases, with 25 bases sitting between them. CDR3: CASTQLLQGTPQFF. CDR3 DNA: TGTGCCAGTACCCAGTTACTACAGGGCACCCCTCAGTTCTTC.

The chain uses TRBV6-1 and TRBJ2-7, with D possibly being TRBD1 (6 bases). Germline CDR1 and CDR2: MNHNS and SASEGT. The CDR3 spans 13 residues. V was shortened by 7 bases and J by 4 bases, with 14 bases between the two germline ends. CDR3 in amino acids: CASKGTPLYEQYF. In DNA form, the CDR3 reads TGTGCCAGCAAGGGGACACCTTTATACGAGCAGTACTTC.

The sample holds one count of this clone. The chain couples TRBV25-1 to TRBJ1-2; D gene unclear. The ends were cut back, 6 bases at V and 6 bases at J, with 11 bases in the middle. Germline CDR1 MGHDK, CDR2 SYGVNS. This CDR3 is built from 12 residues. The CDR3 DNA sequence: TGTGCCAGCAGGGGAGAAGGGCATGGCTACACCTTC. Protein sequence: CASRGEGHGYTF.

The rearrangement links TRBV5-5 to TRBJ2-7; D might be TRBD1 (6 bases). CDR1 is SGHKS, CDR2 YYEKEE, per germline (reference sequence). The CDR3 spans 15 residues. V was pared by 4 bases and J by 1 base, with 15 bases between. The CDR3 region is CASSPKDSRSYEQYF. The CDR3 bases are TGTGCCAGCAGCCCGAAGGACAGTCGATCCTACGAGCAGTACTTC.

The table lists this clone with a count of one. CDR3 sequence: CATSRDQGISPLHF. The CDR3 region has the DNA TGTGCCACCAGCAGAGACCAGGGTATCTCACCCCTCCACTTT. The V and J genes are TRBV15 and TRBJ1-6, with D maybe TRBD1 (5 bases). Germline V gene lookup returns CDR1 LNHNV and CDR2 YYDKDF (reference sequence). V dropped 0 bases and J dropped 10 bases, with 10 bases sitting between them. The CDR3 loop spans 14 amino acids.

By share, this clone counts as medium-sized. The chain joins TRBV28 to TRBJ1-5, with a possible D match to TRBD1 (5 bases). The germline gives CDR1 MDHEN, CDR2 SYDVKM. This CDR3 contains 14 residues. V lost 4 bases and J 1 base, leaving 8 bases between the germline ends. The CDR3 bases are TGTGCCAGCAGTTCTGGGACCAGCAATCAGCCCCAGCATTTT. Residues: CASSSGTSNQPQHF.

For the CDR3, the DNA is TGTGCCAGCAGTGAAGTACCACACAATGAGCAGTTCTTC. Protein sequence: CASSEVPHNEQFF. J is TRBJ2-1 and V is TRBV6-1; the D is unclear. V was shortened by 1 base and J by 5 bases, with 6 bases between the two germline ends. This CDR3 comprises 13 residues. Looked up from germline, CDR1 is MNHNS and CDR2 is SASEGT.

V gene TRBV21-1 combines with J gene TRBJ1-1; TRBD1 is taken as the D call from the table, unchecked against the DNA. TRBV21-1 represents a pseudogene. The CDR3 has 11 residues. CDR3 sequence (DNA): TGTGCCAGCAGACAGAACACTGAAGCTTTCTTT. The encoded protein is CASRQNTEAFF.